The rows below give T cell receptor beta chains drawn from one sample of a study of regulatory T cells in long-lasting Graves disease. TCRdb re-derived calls from the multiplex PCR reads in MiXCR, one entry per CDR3 protein. There are 400,000 to 500,000 distinct CDR3 sequences in the sample; under 15% occur only once, and around 17% lies in the top ten. These data were also reused for a study on T cells in Graves' hyperthyroidism and ophthalmopathy.

The sample was peripheral blood mononuclear cells (PBMCs), taken at new diagnosis, from a patient treated with antithyroid drugs. These receptors all come from a woman in her twenties or thirties with Graves disease. The CDR3 runs from the conserved cysteine through the conserved F or W. The D gene is left open where the match is weak. The listing skips clone size in some rows; elsewhere it reads once, few, many or a size class.

TRBV11-2	TRBD1	TRBJ1-1	many	CASSPKQGATEAFF	TGTGCCAGCAGCCCAAAACAGGGGGCCACTGAAGCTTTCTTT
TRBV30	.	TRBJ1-5	many	CAWRGAEGGNQPQHF	TGTGCCTGGAGAGGGGCTGAGGGAGGCAATCAGCCCCAGCATTTT
TRBV2	TRBD2	TRBJ2-7	.	CASSGRGGETSYGQYF	TGTGCCAGCAGCGGTCGGGGGGGCGAAACTTCCTACGGGCAGTACTTC
TRBV18	TRBD2	TRBJ2-7	many	CASSPKAGEGSEQYF	TGTGCCAGCTCACCAAAGGCGGGAGAGGGGAGCGAGCAGTACTTC
TRBV7-3	TRBD2	TRBJ2-1	few	CASSIGSGGEQFF	TGTGCCAGCAGCATCGGATCGGGGGGTGAGCAGTTCTTC
TRBV4-1	TRBD2	TRBJ2-5	.	CASSQDRREKETQYF	TGCGCCAGCAGCCAAGATAGGCGGGAGAAAGAGACCCAGTACTTC
TRBV3-1	TRBD1	TRBJ2-7	many	CASSQDRGSSSYEQYF	TGTGCCAGCAGCCAGGACAGGGGATCAAGCTCCTACGAGCAGTACTTC
TRBV2	TRBD1	TRBJ2-5	many	CASSETGSRETQYF	TGTGCCAGCAGTGAGACAGGGTCGCGGGAGACCCAGTACTTC
TRBV29-1	TRBD1	TRBJ1-1	many	CSSGVQGWTEAFF	TGCAGCTCCGGCGTACAGGGGTGGACTGAAGCTTTCTTT
TRBV5-1	.	TRBJ2-2	many	CASSFVPSTGELFF	TGCGCCAGCAGCTTTGTCCCTTCCACCGGGGAGCTGTTTTTT
TRBV20-1	.	TRBJ2-1	few	CSARGNGISYNEQFF	TGCAGTGCTAGAGGTAATGGGATATCCTACAATGAGCAGTTCTTC
TRBV2	TRBD2	TRBJ2-2	many	CASRKGTSVGSYTGELFF	TGTGCCAGCAGGAAAGGGACTAGCGTTGGGTCGTACACCGGGGAGCTGTTTTTT
TRBV12-3/TRBV12-4	.	TRBJ1-5	.	CASSLGGGDRAQHF	TGTGCCAGCAGTTTAGGGGGCGGGGATCGGGCCCAGCATTTT
TRBV6-9	.	TRBJ2-7	few	CASSSPSPVSYEQYF	TGTGCCAGCAGTTCTCCATCACCAGTTTCCTACGAGCAGTACTTC
TRBV20-1	.	TRBJ2-7	few	CSARSWEFYEQYF	TGCAGTGCTAGGAGTTGGGAATTCTACGAGCAGTACTTC
TRBV4-1	TRBD2	TRBJ2-7	few	CASSSGLAGARLYEQYF	TGCGCCAGCAGCTCCGGACTAGCGGGAGCCCGGCTCTACGAGCAGTACTTC
TRBV12-3/TRBV12-4	.	TRBJ1-1	.	CASNQGHNTEAFF	TGTGCCAGCAACCAGGGGCATAACACTGAAGCTTTCTTT
TRBV20-1	TRBD2	TRBJ2-2	once	CSAPGTSGTMNTGELFF	TGCAGTGCTCCTGGGACTAGCGGGACGATGAACACCGGGGAGCTGTTTTTT
TRBV7-9	TRBD1	TRBJ2-2	many	CASSPGQINTGELFF	TGTGCCAGCAGCCCGGGACAGATAAACACCGGGGAGCTGTTTTTT
TRBV5-1	.	TRBJ2-1	many	CASSLVNSKSSYNEQFF	TGCGCCAGCAGCTTGGTTAATAGCAAGAGCTCCTACAATGAGCAGTTCTTC
TRBV6-5	TRBD2	TRBJ2-2	.	CASSYSWGGTGELFF	TGTGCCAGCAGTTACTCTTGGGGGGGGACCGGGGAGCTGTTTTTT
TRBV30	.	TRBJ2-3	many	CAWSVRLASATDTQYF	TGTGCCTGGAGTGTACGGCTAGCTAGTGCCACAGATACGCAGTATTTT
TRBV3-1	TRBD2	TRBJ2-7	many	CASRRGLAGAGEQYF	TGTGCCAGCAGGCGCGGACTAGCGGGAGCGGGCGAGCAGTACTTC
TRBV5-6	TRBD1	TRBJ1-5	.	CASSTGQESNQPQHF	TGTGCCAGCAGCACAGGACAGGAAAGCAATCAGCCCCAGCATTTT
TRBV7-8	TRBD2	TRBJ2-1	many	CASSPRTGDYRPGVRGNEQFF	TGTGCCAGCAGCCCCCGGACTGGGGACTATCGGCCGGGAGTGCGTGGCAATGAGCAGTTCTTC
TRBV30	TRBD2	TRBJ2-1	few	CAWGGGLGAYNKQFF	TGTGCCTGGGGGGGGGGACTAGGGGCCTACAATAAGCAGTTCTTC
TRBV6-2/TRBV6-3	.	TRBJ2-3	few	CASWRVSSASNTDTQYF	TGTGCCAGCTGGCGGGTCTCAAGCGCTTCTAACACAGATACGCAGTATTTT
TRBV24-1	.	TRBJ2-1	many	CATSEPGGKAYNEQFF	TGTGCCACCAGTGAACCAGGCGGGAAGGCCTACAATGAGCAGTTCTTC
TRBV7-8	.	TRBJ2-1	many	CASSPSFRRNNEQFF	TGTGCCAGCAGCCCTAGCTTTAGAAGGAACAATGAGCAGTTCTTC
TRBV9	TRBD2	TRBJ2-1	few	CASSVVAGVGNEQFF	TGTGCCAGCAGCGTAGTAGCGGGAGTCGGGAATGAGCAGTTCTTC
TRBV20-1	TRBD1	TRBJ2-7	many	CSARPRRDRSYEQYF	TGCAGTGCCCGCCCTCGCCGGGACAGATCCTACGAGCAGTACTTC
TRBV30	.	TRBJ1-3	many	CAWSPGGNTIYF	TGTGCCTGGAGCCCAGGGGGAAACACCATATATTTT
TRBV10-3	.	TRBJ2-7	many	CAISADYEQYF	TGTGCCATCAGTGCTGACTACGAGCAGTACTTC
TRBV20-1	TRBD2	TRBJ2-5	.	CSAGSSGSRKTQYF	TGCAGTGCTGGTTCTAGCGGGAGCAGAAAGACCCAGTACTTC
TRBV29-1	.	TRBJ2-1	few	CSAEGGGHNEQFF	TGCAGCGCCGAGGGGGGGGGGCACAATGAGCAGTTCTTC
TRBV6-1	.	TRBJ2-7	few	CASTPGPGTYEQYF	TGTGCCAGCACTCCGGGTCCGGGGACCTACGAGCAGTACTTC
TRBV7-6	TRBD2	TRBJ2-1	many	CASSLRVAGVGEQFF	TGTGCCAGCAGCTTACGGGTAGCGGGAGTCGGTGAGCAGTTCTTC
TRBV5-1	.	TRBJ2-7	.	CASSLAGRYEQYF	TGCGCCAGCAGCTTGGCAGGGCGCTACGAGCAGTACTTC
TRBV29-1	TRBD2	TRBJ2-7	many	CSISTSGREQYF	TGCAGCATATCGACTAGCGGGAGAGAGCAGTACTTC
TRBV9	.	TRBJ1-1	.	CASSAEGQRVTEAFF	TGTGCCAGCAGCGCGGAGGGACAACGAGTGACTGAAGCTTTCTTT
TRBV20-1	.	TRBJ1-2	many	CSAVRGSNYGYTF	TGCAGTGCCGTTCGCGGGTCTAACTATGGCTACACCTTC
TRBV2	.	TRBJ1-1	.	CASEPGQNTEAFF	TGTGCCAGCGAGCCGGGACAAAACACTGAAGCTTTCTTT
TRBV19	.	TRBJ2-1	.	CASRLDHTSSYNEQFF	TGTGCCAGTAGACTCGACCACACAAGCTCCTACAATGAGCAGTTCTTC
TRBV6-1	.	TRBJ1-2	few	CASTSPGRSNYGYTF	TGTGCCAGCACCTCTCCGGGACGTTCTAACTATGGCTACACCTTC
TRBV20-1	TRBD1	TRBJ2-1	many	CSAADRVSYNEQFF	TGCAGTGCAGCAGACAGGGTGTCCTACAATGAGCAGTTCTTC
TRBV3-1	.	TRBJ1-6	many	CASSQKHRGAPLHF	TGTGCCAGCAGCCAAAAGCATAGGGGCGCACCCCTCCACTTT
TRBV7-2	.	TRBJ2-4	.	CASSQPGVIQYF	TGTGCCAGCAGCCAACCAGGGGTCATTCAGTACTTC
TRBV12-3/TRBV12-4	TRBD2	TRBJ2-1	few	CASSIAGQGYNEQFF	TGTGCCAGCAGTATAGCGGGACAAGGGTACAATGAGCAGTTCTTC
TRBV5-1	.	TRBJ1-1	many	CASSSWAGAEAFF	TGCGCCAGCAGCTCCTGGGCCGGAGCTGAAGCTTTCTTT
TRBV7-2	TRBD2	TRBJ2-3	many	CASSSLAGVADTQYF	TGTGCCAGCAGCTCACTAGCGGGAGTGGCAGATACGCAGTATTTT
TRBV9	TRBD2	TRBJ2-1	many	CASSAGLAGNNEQFF	TGTGCCAGCAGCGCGGGACTAGCGGGGAACAATGAGCAGTTCTTC